This T cell receptor (beta chain) was identified in a study of CD8+CD57+ T cells in acquired aplastic anemia. Study-level information: The average for DNA from sorted CD4+ and CD8+ cells was 3.2 ug. Regarding the study as a whole: Around 29 CD8+ CDR3 sequences were shared between patients and controls. Patients versus controls showed no significant CD8+ Simpson's diversity difference.

Germline V gene data show CDR1 as SGHRS and CDR2 as YFSETQ. The length of the CDR3 is 18 residues. The junction had 11 bases not matched to a gene; V was cut back by 4 bases and J by 2 bases. This clonotype was seen once. What it binds is not known. Investigators profiled TCR beta VDJ and CDR3 from genomic DNA template. A single record per CDR3 protein comes from TCRdb applying MiXCR to the reads. This sample has 200,000 or so distinct CDR3 sequences, with around 66% found just once. The sample taken for sequencing was sorted CD4+, CD8+, or CD8+CD57+ T cells (not recorded which) from PBMCs. This receptor was identified in a human donor with severe aplastic anemia or a healthy control (not recorded which). This chain joins TRBV5-1 and TRBJ2-7; 14 nucleotides match TRBD2. The CDR3 here is CASSGQGLAGAGPYEQYF. The CDR3 DNA is TGCGCCAGCAGCGGTCAGGGACTAGCGGGGGCGGGCCCCTACGAGCAGTACTTC.